This T cell receptor (beta chain) stems from a study of glioma-infiltrating T cells. Study conclusions and caveats: A blood CDR3 motif signature was depleted in highly divergent patients.

TCR alpha and beta CDR3 regions were amplified from RNA using iRepertoire nested multiplex PCR. Input was roughly 95-450 ng of tissue mRNA or PBMC total RNA. In TCRdb, the multiplex PCR reads were re-called with MiXCR into one record per CDR3 protein. The repertoire includes more than 350,000 distinct CDR3 sequences, 41% of them detected once, and more than 10% sits in the top ten. This clonotype was observed many times. The antigen is not known. Specimen: glioma tissue, nonneoplastic brain tissue, or PBMCs (not recorded which). This sequence originates from a human donor with low-grade glioma or glioblastoma, undergoing nonglioma brain surgery, or in good health (not recorded which).

The CDR3 bases are TGTGCCAGCAGTGAAGGTGGAGACACTGAAGCTTTCTTT. This gives the protein CASSEGGDTEAFF. The chain employs TRBV27 and TRBJ1-1; D is uncertain. This CDR3 comprises 13 residues. V gave up 5 bases and J gave up 3 bases, with 10 bases separating them. Germline V lookup: CDR1 MNHEY, CDR2 SMNVEV (reference sequence).